The T cell receptor (beta chain) under discussion was sequenced for a study of Ad26.COV2.S vaccination and SARS-CoV-2 variants (dated by TCRdb to the early 2020s). Regarding the study in general: Vaccine-arm donors came from COV1001, a multicentre, randomized, double-blind, placebo-controlled phase I-IIa trial of Ad26.COV2.S in healthy adults. Ad26.COV2.S was administered intramuscularly at 5 x 10^10 or 1 x 10^11 viral particles, either as a single shot or as two shots given 56 days apart. Sequencing of the TCRbeta repertoire served to evaluate the specificity and breadth of SARS-CoV-2-reactive T cell receptors following Ad26.COV2.S vaccination. The TCR-sequenced set comprised about 32 samples: around 20 Ad26.COV2.S vaccine recipients, 5 placebo recipients and 8 SARS-CoV-2 convalescent individuals. Participants in the trial were split at random into five groups of five each, receiving low-dose or high-dose Ad26.COV2.S once or twice, or else placebo on both occasions. Blinding of investigators to trial group allocation was maintained during experiments and outcome assessment.

TCRbeta CDR3 regions were sequenced with the immunoSEQ Assay. After extraction, genomic DNA underwent amplification by bias-controlled multiplex PCR, followed by high-throughput sequencing. In the source study's methods: To quantify the absolute abundance of each unique TCRbeta CDR3 region, sequences were collapsed and filtered. Usable DNA was measured by amplifying reference genes present in all nucleated cells, and TCRbeta template counts were normalized to that usable DNA to estimate T cell fraction. Repertoire TCRs were annotated as SARS-CoV-2-specific by exact matching of V gene, CDR3 amino acid sequence and J gene to a known reactive TCR set. MIRA supplied the reference SARS-CoV-2 TCR set, which was filtered for enrichment in COVID-19-positive ImmuneCODE repertoires so that public or cross-reactive TCRs were removed. Based on the MIRA antigens, annotated TCRs were further analysed at the level of specific ORF or position within ORF. Breadth was defined as the number of annotated unique rearrangements divided by the total number of unique productive rearrangements, and depth was defined as the summed frequency of the annotated unique rearrangements. Two-sided Wilcoxon rank-sum tests were used to compare TCR breadth between groups. The clones in this table, taken by TCRdb from immuneACCESS, are in-frame only. Not every clone is retained; where verified, under half of the shortfall comes from an unresolved V gene, and the cause of the rest is unknown. V and J calls and clone size follow that table, whereas D and trimming were derived from the DNA. This sample comprises around 300,000 clones, 75% to 90% of them detected only once. Around 5.5% of the sample comes from the top ten.

Reading the label with the study, this specimen's treatment or condition is: 15 to 20 received Ad26.COV2.S at low or high dose, single or two shots; roughly 5 received placebo; per-sample allocation not given. For vaccine and placebo recipients, repertoires were sequenced using samples collected on day 63 after the first injection. In Cohort 1b, about two dozen adults aged 18-55 years were enrolled at a single site in Boston, USA, between 29 July and 7 August 2020. As a vaccine, Ad26.COV2.S was a replication-incompetent adenovirus type 26 vector that expressed a prefusion-stabilized SARS-CoV-2 spike protein derived from the original Wuhan strain. Broader findings and caveats from the paper: Higher spike-specific TCR breadth was observed in Ad26.COV2.S recipients than in placebo recipients (P = 0.0014). The study was not powered to compare responses between vaccine doses or regimens. After vaccination, spike-specific CD8+ and CD4+ T cell responses were reported to show substantial breadth. It was noted by the authors that total T cell responses may have been underestimated by the TCR breadth and depth analyses. Vaccine and placebo recipients had similar non-spike TCR breadth, a finding consistent with the vaccine containing only spike.

Germline trimming amounts to 5 bases on V and 3 bases on J, with 4 as the count of junction bases outside the gene matches. The germline V gene (reference sequence) yields LNHDA for CDR1 and SQIVND for CDR2. Measured from the cysteine to the phenylalanine, the CDR3 is 14 residues long. The DNA shown is the 42-base CDR3, in frame from base 1. As concerns this clone: The clone's antigen remains unknown. No base-level quality is on record; no much larger clone is a single base apart.

The source of this sequence is a person aged 18-60 years who received the Ad26.COV2.S COVID-19 vaccine or a placebo. The rearrangement combines TRBV19 with TRBJ2-7; TRBD1 agrees with 10 junctional bases. Sequenced here: peripheral blood, sampled in a trial of Ad26.COV2.S vaccine versus placebo. In nucleotides, the sequence is TGTGCCAGTAGTTGGACAGGGGGACTCTACGAGCAGTACTTC. This yields the protein CASSWTGGLYEQYF.